The 17 T cell receptor beta chains reported below all come from one sample, sequenced in a study of blood T cell repertoires in COVID-19. Here immunoSEQ multiplex PCR was the method, and the copy in TCRdb shows in-frame clones only, minus some. The sample lists approximately 85,000 clones, approximately 86% occurring once. Sequenced input: peripheral blood. The receptors were sampled from a woman at least 80 years old in a cohort sampled during active or convalescent COVID-19.

The rearrangement uses TRBV6-6 and TRBJ1-4; D unresolved. The CDR3 totals 16 residues. Deletions cut 4 bases from V and 0 bases from J, with 12 bases between. Looked up from germline, CDR1 is MNHNY and CDR2 is SVGAGI (reference sequence). The CDR3 DNA follows: TGTGCCAGCAGTTTCCTGACCGGGACAACTAATGAAAAACTGTTTTTT. Its translation is CASSFLTGTTNEKLFF.

This clone was seen just once. The CDR3 nucleotides are TGTGCCAGCAGCGTAGGGACAGGACTTTACGAGCAGTACTTC. This sequence encodes CASSVGTGLYEQYF. This sequence joins TRBV9 and TRBJ2-7, with 7 nucleotides matching TRBD1. The CDR3 is 14 residues long. Germline CDR1 and CDR2: SGDLS and YYNGEE. V shed 0 bases and J 4 bases; nucleotides not matched to a gene: 4.

The chain is built from TRBV5-1 and TRBJ2-1; 10 bases are shared with TRBD2. The V and J ends lost 3 bases and 8 bases, in that order; junction bases with no gene match: 11. The CDR3 is 16 residues long. Germline values: CDR1 SGHRS, CDR2 YFSETQ. CDR3: CASSWVASGSWDEQFF. In DNA, the CDR3 is TGCGCCAGCAGCTGGGTGGCTAGCGGGAGTTGGGATGAGCAGTTCTTC.

On this clone itself: At one end the junction does not follow the germline gene, possibly because of a read error. V and J are TRBV2 and TRBJ2-1, with TRBD2 identical over 10 bases. Germline V gene lookup returns CDR1 SNHLY and CDR2 FYNNEI. The CDR3 totals 14 residues. CDR3 DNA sequence: TGTGCCAGCCGTGAGCGGGAGGGTGGCAATGAGCAGTTCTTC. Translation gives CASREREGGNEQFF.

This chain uses TRBV6-2 or TRBV6-3 with TRBJ2-7, with TRBD2 identical over 11 bases. Trimming cost V 7 bases and J 2 bases; bases outside gene matches: 10. The CDR3 sequence is 16 residues long. Germline-derived CDR1 and CDR2 are MNHEY and SVGEGT. This CDR3 reads CASTPTGTSGPYEQYF. CDR3 in DNA: TGTGCCAGCACCCCCACCGGGACTAGCGGTCCCTACGAGCAGTACTTC.

The chain is built from TRBV7-9 and TRBJ1-1; TRBD1 matches at 8 bases. V trimming: 0 bases; J trimming: 7 bases; junction bases outside the gene matches: 7. The CDR3 spans 15 residues. The V gene's germline CDR1 is SEHNR and CDR2 FQNEAQ (reference sequence). DNA of the CDR3: TGTGCCAGCAGCTTAGCTGGCAGGGGGCAGGTTGAAGCTTTCTTT. This codes for CASSLAGRGQVEAFF.

This CDR3 reads CASHGELSRNTIYF. CDR3 in DNA: TGTGCCAGCCATGGAGAACTGTCCCGGAACACCATATATTTT. The chain has TRBV6-5 and TRBJ1-3; D gene uncertain. This CDR3 contains 14 residues. Germline-derived CDR1 and CDR2 are MNHEY and SVGAGI. V lost 8 bases and J 7 bases, leaving 18 bases between the germline ends.

As regards this clone: Other DNA sequences within the sample encode an identical CDR3. The chain's CDR3 is CATSDLRGSSYNEQFF. The CDR3 DNA reads TGTGCCACCAGTGATTTGCGTGGGAGCTCCTACAATGAGCAGTTCTTC. The chain recombines TRBV24-1 with TRBJ2-1; TRBD2 might be the D (5 bases). Deletions cut 0 bases from V and 0 bases from J, with 8 bases between. The CDR3 contains 16 residues. Germline CDR1 and CDR2: KGHDR and SFDVKD.

The V call is TRBV7-9, the J call TRBJ1-1; TRBD1 might be the D (5 bases). The V and J ends lost 8 bases and 0 bases respectively, with 16 bases between them. In germline, CDR1 is SEHNR, CDR2 FQNEAQ (reference sequence). The CDR3 runs to 15 residues. In DNA, the CDR3 is TGTGCCAGCCATTTCAACAGGATAATGAACACTGAAGCTTTCTTT. As protein: CASHFNRIMNTEAFF.

This chain uses TRBV9 with TRBJ2-3, with D possibly TRBD2 on 6 matching bases. The CDR3 consists of 13 residues. CDR1 and CDR2 (germline): SGDLS, YYNGEE. V lost 1 base and J lost 4, with 7 bases in between. The CDR3 bases are TGTGCCAGCAGCGTATGGGGGGCAGATACGCAGTATTTT. This encodes CASSVWGADTQYF.

The chain couples TRBV11-3 to TRBJ1-6; unclear D gene. The CDR3 contains 14 residues. Germline assignment: CDR1 SGHNT and CDR2 YENEEA. V lost 3 bases and J lost 5, with 8 bases in between. The CDR3 reads CASSFDTDNSPLHF. CDR3 coding DNA: TGTGCCAGCAGCTTCGACACAGATAATTCACCCCTCCACTTT.

The gene calls are TRBV11-3 and TRBJ2-3; D may be TRBD2 (5 bases). The V gene lost 2 bases and the J gene lost 6 bases, with 6 bases spanning the gap. Germline values: CDR1 SGHNT, CDR2 YENEEA. The CDR3 length is 12 residues. The chain's CDR3 is CASSLREDTQYF. For the CDR3, the DNA is TGTGCCAGCAGCTTAAGGGAGGATACGCAGTATTTT.

The count of this clone is one. The genes are TRBV5-8 and TRBJ1-5; possible D gene TRBD1, 6 bases. Trimming removed 0 bases from V and 3 bases from J, with 10 bases in between. The CDR3 sequence is 15 residues long. CDR1 and CDR2 (germline): SGHTS, YDEGEE. Here the CDR3 DNA reads TGTGCCAGCAGCTTGGCCAGGGGTCTCAATCAGCCCCAGCATTTT. Translated: CASSLARGLNQPQHF.

This rearrangement joins TRBV5-1 to TRBJ2-1; possibly TRBD2 for D (6 bases). This CDR3 comprises 20 residues. Germline V gene data show CDR1 as SGHRS and CDR2 as YFSETQ. V was trimmed by 0 bases and J by 3 bases, leaving 25 bases between them. This CDR3 reads CASSLAIRGAGRGRYNEQFF. The DNA of the CDR3 is TGCGCCAGCAGCTTGGCCATCCGGGGAGCTGGGCGGGGACGCTACAATGAGCAGTTCTTC. The full variable domain, with the rest looked up from reference TRBV5-1 and TRBJ2-1, is KAGVTQTPRYLIKTRGQQVTLSCSPISGHRSVSWYQQTPGQGLQFLFEYFSETQRNKGNFPGRFSGRQFSNSRSEMNVSTLELGDSALYLCASSLAIRGAGRGRYNEQFFGPGTRLTVL.

The rearrangement joins TRBV5-1 to TRBJ1-4; D unclear. In germline, CDR1 is SGHRS, CDR2 YFSETQ. Trimming removed 0 bases at V and 8 bases at J, with 14 bases between. The length of the CDR3 is 15 residues. The CDR3 sequence: CASSLAEPQREKLFF. Written as DNA, the CDR3 is TGCGCCAGCAGCTTGGCCGAACCTCAGAGGGAAAAACTGTTTTTT.

The chain couples TRBV5-6 to TRBJ2-1; D may be TRBD1 (6 bases). CDR3 length equals 18 residues. V was pared by 4 bases and J by 3 bases, with 23 bases between. Looked up from germline, CDR1 is SGHDT and CDR2 is YYEEEE. CDR3 sequence reads: CASSQRLTGSQIYNEQFF. The CDR3 bases are TGTGCCAGCAGCCAGAGACTGACAGGTTCCCAAATCTACAATGAGCAGTTCTTC.

V and J are TRBV11-3 and TRBJ1-2; possible D gene TRBD1, 5 bases. The germline V gene has CDR1 SGHNT and CDR2 YENEEA. This CDR3 contains 15 residues. V was trimmed by 3 bases and J by 4 bases, leaving 15 bases between them. The CDR3 protein is CASSFGARPAYGYTF. In nucleotides, the CDR3 is TGTGCCAGCAGCTTTGGGGCCAGGCCTGCCTATGGCTACACCTTC.